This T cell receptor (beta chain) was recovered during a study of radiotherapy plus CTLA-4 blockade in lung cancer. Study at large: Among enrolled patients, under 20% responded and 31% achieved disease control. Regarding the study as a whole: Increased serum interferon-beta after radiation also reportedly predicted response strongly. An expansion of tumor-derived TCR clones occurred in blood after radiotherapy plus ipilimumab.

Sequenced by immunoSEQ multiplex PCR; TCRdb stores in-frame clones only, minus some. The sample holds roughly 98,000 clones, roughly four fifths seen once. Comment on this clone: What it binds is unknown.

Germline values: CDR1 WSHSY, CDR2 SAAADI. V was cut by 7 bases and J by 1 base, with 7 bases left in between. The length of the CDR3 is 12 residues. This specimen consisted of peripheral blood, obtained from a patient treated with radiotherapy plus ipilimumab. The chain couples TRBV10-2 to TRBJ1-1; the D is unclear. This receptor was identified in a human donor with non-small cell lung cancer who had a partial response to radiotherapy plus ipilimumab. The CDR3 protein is CASKDWNTEAFF. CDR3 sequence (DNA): TGCGCCAGCAAGGACTGGAACACTGAAGCTTTCTTT.